These 22 T cell receptor beta chains were sequenced from one sample in a study of identical twins. One entry per CDR3 protein, called by TCRdb with MiXCR from the 5' RACE reads. The data show some 900,000 distinct CDR3 sequences, more than 9% seen once. This sample also belongs to another study, concerning yellow fever vaccine responses in identical twins.

Source material: PBMCs. Source of these receptors: a woman in her late teens or twenties in good health.

V usage is TRBV12-3 or TRBV12-4 and J usage is TRBJ2-3, with 10 bases aligning to TRBD1. The CDR3 is made up of 17 amino acids. Unmatched junction bases numbered 13, after V lost 5 bases and J lost 5 bases. CDR3 in amino acids: CASSTSRDRGLEDTQYF. As DNA, the CDR3 is TGTGCCAGCAGTACATCTCGGGACAGGGGTTTGGAAGATACGCAGTATTTT.

This clonotype was detected a few times. The V gene is TRBV29-1, the J gene TRBJ2-4; 7 bases align to TRBD1. This CDR3 region has 14 residues. Germline trimming cut 0 bases from V and 7 bases from J; bases unmatched to any gene: 6. Germline V lookup: CDR1 SQVTM, CDR2 ANQGSEA. CDR3 DNA sequence: TGCAGCGTTGAAGATCGTCAGGGGGTTAACATTCAGTACTTC. Its protein product is CSVEDRQGVNIQYF. Based on the CDR3 plus reference TRBV29-1 and TRBJ2-4, the full variable domain is SAVISQKPSRDICQRGTSLTIQCQVDSQVTMMFWYRQQPGQSLTLIATANQGSEATYESGFVIDKFPISRPNLTFSTLTVSNMSPEDSSIYLCSVEDRQGVNIQYFGAGTRLSVL.

This chain joins TRBV20-1 and TRBJ2-1; D is unclear. The CDR3 is 13 amino acids. The germline gives CDR1 DFQATT, CDR2 SNEGSKA (reference sequence). Between the trimmed V and J ends, which lost 6 bases and 6 bases, there was a span of 15 bases. The CDR3 sequence is CSATRPNFNEQFF. CDR3 sequence (DNA): TGCAGTGCCACCAGACCTAACTTCAATGAGCAGTTCTTC.

The chain joins TRBV20-1 to TRBJ2-3; unclear D gene. Between the trimmed V and J ends, which lost 7 bases and 0 bases, there was a span of 8 bases. Germline V gene lookup returns CDR1 DFQATT and CDR2 SNEGSKA (reference sequence). There are 12 residues in the CDR3. The CDR3 sequence: CSGVESTDTQYF. The CDR3 nucleotides are TGCAGTGGGGTTGAAAGCACAGATACGCAGTATTTT.

The rearrangement links TRBV12-3 or TRBV12-4 to TRBJ1-2; tentative D call: TRBD1 (5 bases). V shed 1 base and J shed 4 bases, with 16 bases lying between them. The CDR3 is 16 residues long. CDR3 sequence (DNA): TGTGCCAGCAGTTTAGTCCCCAGGGAGGCTAGCTATGGCTACACCTTC. Its translation: CASSLVPREASYGYTF.

This clonotype has more than one count but fewer than ten. The CDR3 coding sequence is TGCAGTGCTAGTGTAGGGTTCGAATCACCCCTCCACTTT. Amino acid sequence: CSASVGFESPLHF. The chain couples TRBV20-1 to TRBJ1-6; D is ambiguous. Germline values: CDR1 DFQATT, CDR2 SNEGSKA (reference sequence). Trimming left V 3 bases short and J 10 bases short, with 13 bases between. The CDR3 has 13 residues.

This clonotype was picked up one time. At one end, the junction sequence differs from germline, possibly due to a read error. This chain links TRBV3-1 with TRBJ2-3; a possible D gene is TRBD1 (5 bases). CDR1 is LGHDT, CDR2 YNNKEL, per germline (reference sequence). The CDR3 spans 15 residues. The CDR3 DNA reads TGTGCCTGCAGCCAAGGTGGGGCACACAGAGATACGCAGTATTTT. As protein: CACSQGGAHRDTQYF.

This clonotype was seen many times. The chain recombines TRBV10-3 with TRBJ2-7, with TRBD2 identical over 7 bases. Trimming removed 11 bases from V and 0 bases from J; junction bases left unmatched: 10. Germline CDR1 and CDR2: ENHRY and SYGVKD. CDR3 size: 14 residues. Here the CDR3 DNA reads TGTGCCTCACGACTAGCCCCAGGCTCCTACGAGCAGTACGTC. It translates to CASRLAPGSYEQYV.

This clonotype came up a few times. The chain uses TRBV7-9 and TRBJ2-3; no reliable D call. CDR3 size: 13 residues. CDR1 is SEHNR and CDR2 is FQNEAQ in the germline V gene (reference sequence). Trimming cost V 8 bases and J 0 bases, with 9 bases left between them. The CDR3 sequence: CASSGLSTDTQYF. The CDR3 DNA reads TGTGCCAGCTCCGGGCTCAGCACAGATACGCAGTATTTT.

There are a few counts of this clonotype. The CDR3, as DNA: TGTGCCATCAGTCAGGGGGGGGGATACGAGCAGTACTTC. Amino acid sequence: CAISQGGGYEQYF. The chain couples TRBV10-3 to TRBJ2-7; D is tentatively TRBD1 or TRBD2 (7 bases each). CDR1 and CDR2 (germline): ENHRY, SYGVKD. Trimming stripped 5 bases from V and 4 bases from J, with 12 bases between. The CDR3 sequence is 13 residues long.

A few counts support this clonotype. This sequence joins TRBV10-3 and TRBJ1-4; D gene ambiguous. Germline CDR1 is ENHRY and CDR2 is SYGVKD. This CDR3 is 14 amino acids long. Trimming pared 3 bases from V and 4 bases from J, leaving 9 bases between. CDR3 sequence (DNA): TGTGCCATCAGTGAAAACAGCCTTAATGAAAAACTGTTTTTT. Its translation is CAISENSLNEKLFF.

The chain recombines TRBV3-1 with TRBJ2-1; D is tentatively TRBD1 or TRBD2 (5 bases each). There are 19 residues in the CDR3. The V end was cut by 1 base, the J end by 2 bases, with 21 bases between. Germline V gives CDR1 LGHDT, CDR2 YNNKEL (reference sequence). The CDR3, as DNA: TGTGCCAGCAGCCAAGGGGTGTCCGCGGCCGAGGGGACCTACAATGAGCAGTTCTTC. Its translation is CASSQGVSAAEGTYNEQFF.

This clonotype was observed a handful of times. The rearrangement uses TRBV12-3 or TRBV12-4 and TRBJ2-7; D gene unclear. Deletions cut 5 bases from V and 4 bases from J, with 3 bases between. The CDR3 extends over 10 amino acids. CDR3: CASSPYEQYV. CDR3 nucleotides: TGTGCCAGCAGTCCTTACGAGCAGTACGTC.

This clonotype was found many times. The V gene is TRBV20-1, the J gene TRBJ2-5; 8 bases line up with TRBD2. The CDR3 spans 14 residues. The germline CDR1 and CDR2 sequences are DFQATT and SNEGSKA (reference sequence). V lost 2 bases, J lost 0 bases, and 2 bases stayed unmatched. The chain's CDR3 is CSARSGGHQETQYF. CDR3 sequence (DNA): TGCAGTGCTAGAAGCGGGGGTCACCAAGAGACCCAGTACTTC.

The CDR3 DNA is TGTGCCAGCAGTGCCGACAGGGTCCTCTCTGGGGCCAACGTCCTGACTTTC. Amino acid sequence: CASSADRVLSGANVLTF. The V call is TRBV6-1, the J call TRBJ2-6; 7 nucleotides align to TRBD1. This CDR3 is built from 17 residues. The V and J ends lost 4 bases and 0 bases, in that order; junction bases with no gene match: 6. Per the germline V gene, CDR1 is MNHNS and CDR2 is SASEGT.

This clonotype was counted between two and nine times. The chain uses TRBV24-1 and TRBJ2-2; D not certain. The CDR3 runs to 13 residues. Germline CDR1 is KGHDR and CDR2 is SFDVKD. Between the trimmed V and J ends, which lost 8 bases and 7 bases, there was a span of 13 bases. DNA of the CDR3: TGTGCCACCACTGGGTCCATCGGCGGGGAGCTGTTTTTT. Its translation: CATTGSIGGELFF.

The CDR3: CASSLSSPSSYNSPLHF. CDR3 DNA: TGTGCCAGCAGCTTATCCAGTCCCAGCTCCTATAATTCACCCCTCCACTTT. This chain uses TRBV7-8 with TRBJ1-6, with D hard to call. Germline CDR1 and CDR2: SGHVS and FQNEAQ. Trimming took off 2 bases at V and 0 bases at J, with 11 bases between the two ends. This CDR3 is 17 amino acids long. Using reference TRBV7-8 and TRBJ1-6 for the parts outside the CDR3, the full variable domain is GAGVSQSPRYKVAKRGQDVALRCDPISGHVSLFWYQQALGQGPEFLTYFQNEAQLDKSGLPSDRFFAERPEGSVSTLKIQRTQQEDSAVYLCASSLSSPSSYNSPLHFGNGTRLTVT.

The rearrangement joins TRBV12-3 or TRBV12-4 to TRBJ2-7; TRBD1 aligns across 7 bases. CDR3 length: 14 amino acids. The ends lost 5 bases at V and 2 bases at J; junction bases unmatched: 6. CDR3 loop: CASSGNRGPYEQYF. The CDR3 DNA is TGTGCCAGCAGTGGGAACAGGGGCCCCTACGAGCAGTACTTC.

The rearrangement joins TRBV27 to TRBJ2-7, with TRBD2 matching 14 bases. The V segment lost 5 bases and the J segment 7 bases; nucleotides outside the gene matches: 10. The CDR3 covers 16 residues. Germline values: CDR1 MNHEY, CDR2 SMNVEV (reference sequence). The CDR3 is CASSPRGLAGVREQYV. The CDR3 bases are TGTGCCAGCAGTCCAAGGGGACTAGCGGGGGTACGGGAGCAGTACGTC.

The chain links TRBV10-3 to TRBJ2-5; D is unclear. Germline lookup yields CDR1 ENHRY and CDR2 SYGVKD. With 6 bases removed from V and 4 bases from J, the gap between germline ends came to 12 bases. CDR3 length: 13 amino acids. The CDR3 DNA follows: TGTGCCATCAGATCCCAGCCTGGAGAGACCCAGTACTTC. Protein product: CAIRSQPGETQYF.

The chain combines TRBV6-1 with TRBJ1-1, with D perhaps TRBD1 (6 bases). The V end lost 5 bases, the J end lost 6 bases, and 10 bases lay between the germline ends. The CDR3 is 12 amino acids. Germline V gene sequence: CDR1 MNHNS, CDR2 SASEGT. CDR3 protein: CASSLDSPEAFF. The CDR3 bases are TGTGCCAGCAGTCTGGACAGTCCTGAAGCTTTCTTT.

This clonotype was counted between two and nine times. This chain joins TRBV7-9 and TRBJ2-3; D unclear. The germline V and J ends were trimmed by 8 bases and 6 bases, with 18 bases remaining between them. CDR1 is SEHNR, CDR2 FQNEAQ, per germline (reference sequence). This CDR3 has 14 amino acids. CDR3 in DNA: TGTGCCAGCCCGCTAGACGGGCCTCCCGATACGCAGTATTTT. Translating it yields CASPLDGPPDTQYF.